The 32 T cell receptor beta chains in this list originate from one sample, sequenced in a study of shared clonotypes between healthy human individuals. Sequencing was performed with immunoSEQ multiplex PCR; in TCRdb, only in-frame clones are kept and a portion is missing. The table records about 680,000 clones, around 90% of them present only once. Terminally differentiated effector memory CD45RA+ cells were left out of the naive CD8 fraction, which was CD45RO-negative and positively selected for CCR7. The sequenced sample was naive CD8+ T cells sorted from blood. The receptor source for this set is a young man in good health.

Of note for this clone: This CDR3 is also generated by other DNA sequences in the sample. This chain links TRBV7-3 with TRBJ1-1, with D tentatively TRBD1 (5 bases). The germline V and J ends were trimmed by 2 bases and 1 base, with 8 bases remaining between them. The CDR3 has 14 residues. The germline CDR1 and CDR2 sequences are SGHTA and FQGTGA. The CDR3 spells CASSLGTGNTEAFF. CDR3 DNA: TGTGCCAGCAGCTTAGGGACGGGGAACACTGAAGCTTTCTTT.

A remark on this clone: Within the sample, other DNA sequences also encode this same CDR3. The CDR3 loop is CASSSGLAGYNEQFF. The CDR3 DNA reads as TGTGCCAGCAGCTCGGGACTAGCGGGGTACAATGAGCAGTTCTTC. The J gene is TRBJ2-1, the V gene TRBV7-3, with 13 nucleotides matching TRBD2. The CDR3 covers 15 residues. Germline V CDR1 and CDR2: SGHTA, FQGTGA. V was clipped by 4 bases and J by 4 bases; unmatched bases: 1.

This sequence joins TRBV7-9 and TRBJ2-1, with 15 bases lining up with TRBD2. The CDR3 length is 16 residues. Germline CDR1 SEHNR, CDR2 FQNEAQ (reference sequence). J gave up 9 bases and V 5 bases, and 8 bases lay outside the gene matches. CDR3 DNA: TGTGCCAGCAGCACGGGACTAGCGGGAGGTGTCACTGAGCAGTTCTTC. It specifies CASSTGLAGGVTEQFF.

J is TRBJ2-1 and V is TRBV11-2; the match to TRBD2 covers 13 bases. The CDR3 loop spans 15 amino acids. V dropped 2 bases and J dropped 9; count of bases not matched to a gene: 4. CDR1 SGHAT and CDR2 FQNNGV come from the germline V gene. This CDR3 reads CASSLTSGRAGEQFF. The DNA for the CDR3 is TGTGCCAGCAGCTTAACTAGCGGGAGGGCAGGTGAGCAGTTCTTC. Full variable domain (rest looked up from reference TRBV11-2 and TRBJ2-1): EAGVAQSPRYKIIEKRQSVAFWCNPISGHATLYWYQQILGQGPKLLIQFQNNGVVDDSQLPKDRFSAERLKGVDSTLKIQPAKLEDSAVYLCASSLTSGRAGEQFFGPGTRLTVL.

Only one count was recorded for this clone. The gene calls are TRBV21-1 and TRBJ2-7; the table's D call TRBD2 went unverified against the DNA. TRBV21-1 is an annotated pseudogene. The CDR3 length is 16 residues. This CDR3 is CASRKRGPSGTYEQYF. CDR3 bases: TGTGCCAGCAGGAAGCGGGGGCCTAGCGGGACCTACGAGCAGTACTTC.

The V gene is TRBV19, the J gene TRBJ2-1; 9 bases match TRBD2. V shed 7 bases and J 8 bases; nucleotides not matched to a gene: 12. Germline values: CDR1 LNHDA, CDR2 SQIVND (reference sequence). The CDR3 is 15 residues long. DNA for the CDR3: TGTGCCAGTACCTTGGGCCTAGCGGGAATAGATGAGCAGTTCTTC. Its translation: CASTLGLAGIDEQFF.

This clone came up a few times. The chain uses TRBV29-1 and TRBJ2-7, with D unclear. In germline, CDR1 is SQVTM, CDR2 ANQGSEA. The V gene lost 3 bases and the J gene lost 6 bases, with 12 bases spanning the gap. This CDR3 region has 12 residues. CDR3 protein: CSVDLGGFEQYF. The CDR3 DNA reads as TGCAGCGTTGATTTGGGTGGCTTCGAGCAGTACTTC.

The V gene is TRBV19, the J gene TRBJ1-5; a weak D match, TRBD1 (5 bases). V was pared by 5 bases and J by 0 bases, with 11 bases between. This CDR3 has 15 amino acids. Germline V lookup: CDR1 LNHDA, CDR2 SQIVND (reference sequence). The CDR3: CASSYGGYSNQPQHF. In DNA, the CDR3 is TGTGCCAGTAGTTATGGGGGTTATAGCAATCAGCCCCAGCATTTT. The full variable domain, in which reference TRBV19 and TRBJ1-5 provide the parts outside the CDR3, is DGGITQSPKYLFRKEGQNVTLSCEQNLNHDAMYWYRQDPGQGLRLIYYSQIVNDFQKGDIAEGYSVSREKKESFPLTVTSAQKNPTAFYLCASSYGGYSNQPQHFGDGTRLSIL.

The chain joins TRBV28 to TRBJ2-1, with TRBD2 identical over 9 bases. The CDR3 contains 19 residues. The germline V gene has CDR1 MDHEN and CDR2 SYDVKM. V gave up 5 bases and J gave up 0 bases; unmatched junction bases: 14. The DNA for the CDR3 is TGTGCCAGCAGTGAGACTAGCGGAGATCTTGTGAGCTCCTACAATGAGCAGTTCTTC. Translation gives CASSETSGDLVSSYNEQFF.

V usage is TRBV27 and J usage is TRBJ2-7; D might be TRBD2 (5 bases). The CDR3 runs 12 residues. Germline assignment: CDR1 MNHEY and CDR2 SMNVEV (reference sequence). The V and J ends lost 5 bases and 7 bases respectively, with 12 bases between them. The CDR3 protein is CASSINTGEQYF. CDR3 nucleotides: TGTGCCAGCAGTATCAATACGGGGGAGCAGTACTTC.

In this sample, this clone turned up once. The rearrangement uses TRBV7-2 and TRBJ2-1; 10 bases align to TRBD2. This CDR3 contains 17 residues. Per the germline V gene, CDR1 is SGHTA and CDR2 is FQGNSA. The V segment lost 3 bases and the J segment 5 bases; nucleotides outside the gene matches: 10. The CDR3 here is CASSFGTSAYSDNEQFF. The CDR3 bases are TGTGCCAGCAGCTTTGGGACTAGCGCATATTCAGACAATGAGCAGTTCTTC.

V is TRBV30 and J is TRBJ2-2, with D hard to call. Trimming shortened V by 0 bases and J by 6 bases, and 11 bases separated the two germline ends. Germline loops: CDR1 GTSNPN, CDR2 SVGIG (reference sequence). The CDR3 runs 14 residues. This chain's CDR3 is CAWSVPHRPGELFF. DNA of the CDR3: TGTGCCTGGAGTGTTCCCCACAGACCCGGGGAGCTGTTTTTT. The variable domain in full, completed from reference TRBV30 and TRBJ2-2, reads SQTIHQWPATLVQPVGSPLSLECTVEGTSNPNLYWYRQAAGRGLQLLFYSVGIGQISSEVPQNLSASRPQDRQFILSSKKLLLSDSGFYLCAWSVPHRPGELFFGEGSRLTVL.

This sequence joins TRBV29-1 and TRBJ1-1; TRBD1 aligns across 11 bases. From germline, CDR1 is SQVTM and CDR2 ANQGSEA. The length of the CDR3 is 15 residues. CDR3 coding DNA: TGCAGTCCGAAGGCCACTGGGACAGGGGGAACTGAAGCTTTCTTT. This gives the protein CSPKATGTGGTEAFF.

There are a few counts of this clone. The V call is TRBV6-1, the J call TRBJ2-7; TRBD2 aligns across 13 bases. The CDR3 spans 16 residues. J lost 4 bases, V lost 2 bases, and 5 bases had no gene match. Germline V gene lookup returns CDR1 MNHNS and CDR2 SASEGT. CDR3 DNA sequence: TGTGCCAGCAGTGAATGGACTAGCGGGAGTTCTTACGAGCAGTACTTC. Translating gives CASSEWTSGSSYEQYF.

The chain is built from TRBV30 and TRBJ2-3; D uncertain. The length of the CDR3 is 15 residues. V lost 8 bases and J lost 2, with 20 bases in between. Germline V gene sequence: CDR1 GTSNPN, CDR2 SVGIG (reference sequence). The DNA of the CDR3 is TGTGCCATAGGAGTGGAAGGGTCAAACACAGATACGCAGTATTTT. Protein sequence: CAIGVEGSNTDTQYF. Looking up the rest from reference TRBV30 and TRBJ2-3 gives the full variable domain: SQTIHQWPATLVQPVGSPLSLECTVEGTSNPNLYWYRQAAGRGLQLLFYSVGIGQISSEVPQNLSASRPQDRQFILSSKKLLLSDSGFYLCAIGVEGSNTDTQYFGPGTRLTVL.

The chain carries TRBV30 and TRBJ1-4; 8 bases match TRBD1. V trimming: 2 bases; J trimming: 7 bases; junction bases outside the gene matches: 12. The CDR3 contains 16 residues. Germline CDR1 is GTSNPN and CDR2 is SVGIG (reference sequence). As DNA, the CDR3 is TGTGCCTGGAGTCCCACAAAGGACAGGGCCGCTGAAAAACTGTTTTTT. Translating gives CAWSPTKDRAAEKLFF.

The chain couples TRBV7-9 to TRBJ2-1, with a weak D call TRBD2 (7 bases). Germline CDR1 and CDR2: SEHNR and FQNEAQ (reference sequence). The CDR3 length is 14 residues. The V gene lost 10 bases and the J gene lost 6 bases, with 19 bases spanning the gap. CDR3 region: CAIAGGRGGNEQFF. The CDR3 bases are TGTGCCATCGCCGGCGGGAGAGGGGGCAATGAGCAGTTCTTC.

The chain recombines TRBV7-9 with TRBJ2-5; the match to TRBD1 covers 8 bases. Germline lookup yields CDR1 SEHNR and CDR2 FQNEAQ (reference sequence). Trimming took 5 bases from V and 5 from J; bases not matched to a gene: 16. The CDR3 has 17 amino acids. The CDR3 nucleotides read TGTGCCAGCAGCCCCCGCGAATTTCGCAGGGGGCCGGAGACCCAGTACTTC. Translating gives CASSPREFRRGPETQYF.

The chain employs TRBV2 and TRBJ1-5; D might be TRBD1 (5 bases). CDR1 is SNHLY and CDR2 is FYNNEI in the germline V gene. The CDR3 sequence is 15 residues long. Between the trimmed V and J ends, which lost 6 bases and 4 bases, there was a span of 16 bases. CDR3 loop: CASSDSTATNQPQHF. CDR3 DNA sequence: TGTGCCAGCAGCGACTCGACAGCTACGAATCAGCCCCAGCATTTT.

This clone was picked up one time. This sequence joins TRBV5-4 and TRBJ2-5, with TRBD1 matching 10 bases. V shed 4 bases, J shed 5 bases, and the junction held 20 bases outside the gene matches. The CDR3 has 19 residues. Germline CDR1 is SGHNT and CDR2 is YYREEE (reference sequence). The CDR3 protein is CASSAPGTGEFQSRETQYF. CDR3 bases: TGTGCCAGCAGCGCACCCGGGACAGGGGAGTTTCAGAGCCGGGAGACCCAGTACTTC.

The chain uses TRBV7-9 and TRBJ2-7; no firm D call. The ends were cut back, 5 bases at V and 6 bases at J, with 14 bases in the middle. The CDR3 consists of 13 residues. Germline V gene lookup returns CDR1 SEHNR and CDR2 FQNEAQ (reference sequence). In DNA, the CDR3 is TGTGCCAGCAGCCTACCGGTGGACGTCGAGCAGTACTTC. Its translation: CASSLPVDVEQYF.

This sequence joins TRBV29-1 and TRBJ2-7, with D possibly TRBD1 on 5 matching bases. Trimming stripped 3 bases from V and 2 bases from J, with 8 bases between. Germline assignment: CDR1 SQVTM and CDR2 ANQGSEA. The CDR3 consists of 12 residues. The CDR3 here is CSVDTGTYEQYF. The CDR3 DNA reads TGCAGCGTTGATACAGGTACCTACGAGCAGTACTTC.

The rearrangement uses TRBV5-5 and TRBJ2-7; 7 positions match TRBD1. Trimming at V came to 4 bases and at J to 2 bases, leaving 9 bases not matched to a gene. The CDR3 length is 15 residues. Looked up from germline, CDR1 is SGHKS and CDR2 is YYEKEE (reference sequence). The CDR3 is CASSQYQTGPYEQYF. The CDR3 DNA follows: TGTGCCAGCAGCCAGTACCAGACAGGGCCCTACGAGCAGTACTTC. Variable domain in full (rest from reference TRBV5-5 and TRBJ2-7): DAGVTQSPTHLIKTRGQQVTLRCSPISGHKSVSWYQQVLGQGPQFIFQYYEKEERGRGNFPDRFSARQFPNYSSELNVNALLLGDSALYLCASSQYQTGPYEQYFGPGTRLTVT.

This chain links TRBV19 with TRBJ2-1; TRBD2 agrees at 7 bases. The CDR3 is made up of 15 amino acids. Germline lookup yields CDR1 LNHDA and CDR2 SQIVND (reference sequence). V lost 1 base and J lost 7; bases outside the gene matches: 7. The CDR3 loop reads CASSIGAGFKNEQFF. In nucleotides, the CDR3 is TGTGCCAGTAGTATAGGAGCGGGGTTTAAGAATGAGCAGTTCTTC.

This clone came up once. The CDR3 loop is CASSVSSGALPILYF. In DNA, the CDR3 is TGTGCCAGCAGCGTTTCTAGCGGGGCCCTCCCAATTCTGTACTTC. J is TRBJ2-7 and V is TRBV9; 9 bases map to TRBD2. V lost 2 bases to trimming and J lost 12 bases; unmatched junction nucleotides: 15. Germline CDR1 reads SGDLS; CDR2 reads YYNGEE. The CDR3 has 15 residues.

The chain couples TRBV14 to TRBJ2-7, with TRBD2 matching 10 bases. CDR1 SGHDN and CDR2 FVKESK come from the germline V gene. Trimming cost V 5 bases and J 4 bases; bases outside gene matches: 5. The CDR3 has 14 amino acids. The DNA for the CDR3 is TGTGCCAGCAGCGAACTAGCGGGGAAGTACGAGCAGTACTTC. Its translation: CASSELAGKYEQYF.

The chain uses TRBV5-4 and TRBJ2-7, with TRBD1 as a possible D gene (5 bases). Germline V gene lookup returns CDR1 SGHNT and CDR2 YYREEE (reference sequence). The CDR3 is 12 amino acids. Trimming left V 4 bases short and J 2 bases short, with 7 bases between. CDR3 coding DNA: TGTGCCAGCAGCAAGGGGACCTACGAGCAGTACTTC. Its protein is CASSKGTYEQYF.

This chain's CDR3 is CASSWTALDPPEQFF. CDR3 coding DNA: TGTGCCAGCAGCTGGACCGCACTAGACCCCCCGGAGCAGTTCTTC. The chain recombines TRBV13 with TRBJ2-1; a possible D gene is TRBD2 (5 bases). CDR1 and CDR2 from the germline V gene are PRHDT and FYEKMQ (reference sequence). With 4 bases removed from V and 10 bases from J, the gap between germline ends came to 20 bases. The CDR3 has 15 residues. The full variable domain, rest sourced from reference TRBV13 and TRBJ2-1, is AAGVIQSPRHLIKEKRETATLKCYPIPRHDTVYWYQQGPGQDPQFLISFYEKMQSDKGSIPDRFSAQQFSDYHSELNMSSLELGDSALYFCASSWTALDPPEQFFGPGTRLTVL.

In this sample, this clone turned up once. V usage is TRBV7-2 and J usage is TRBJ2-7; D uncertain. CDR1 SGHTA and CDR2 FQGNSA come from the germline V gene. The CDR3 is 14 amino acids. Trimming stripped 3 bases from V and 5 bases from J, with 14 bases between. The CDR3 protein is CASSLSRIVNEQYF. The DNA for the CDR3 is TGTGCCAGCAGCTTGTCGCGGATCGTTAACGAGCAGTACTTC. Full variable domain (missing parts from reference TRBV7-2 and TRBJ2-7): GAGVSQSPSNKVTEKGKDVELRCDPISGHTALYWYRQSLGQGLEFLIYFQGNSAPDKSGLPSDRFSAERTGGSVSTLTIQRTQQEDSAVYLCASSLSRIVNEQYFGPGTRLTVT.

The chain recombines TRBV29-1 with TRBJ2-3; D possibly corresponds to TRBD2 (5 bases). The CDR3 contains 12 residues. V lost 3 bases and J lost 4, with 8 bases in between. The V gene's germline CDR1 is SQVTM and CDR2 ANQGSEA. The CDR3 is CSVDQEADTQYF. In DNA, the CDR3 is TGCAGCGTTGACCAGGAGGCAGATACGCAGTATTTT.

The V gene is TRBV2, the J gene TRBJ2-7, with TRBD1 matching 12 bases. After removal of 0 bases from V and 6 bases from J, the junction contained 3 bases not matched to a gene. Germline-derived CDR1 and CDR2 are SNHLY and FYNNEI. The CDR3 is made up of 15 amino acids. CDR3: CASSEARDRGLEQYF. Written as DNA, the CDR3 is TGTGCCAGCAGTGAAGCTAGGGACAGGGGGCTCGAGCAGTACTTC.

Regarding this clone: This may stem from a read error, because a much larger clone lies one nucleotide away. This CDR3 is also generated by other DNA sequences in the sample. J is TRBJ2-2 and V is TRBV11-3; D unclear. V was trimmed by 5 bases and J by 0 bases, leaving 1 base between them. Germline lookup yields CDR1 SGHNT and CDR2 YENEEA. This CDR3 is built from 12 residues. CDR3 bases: TGTGCCAGCAGCCCGAACACCGGGGAGCTGTTTTTT. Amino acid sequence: CASSPNTGELFF.